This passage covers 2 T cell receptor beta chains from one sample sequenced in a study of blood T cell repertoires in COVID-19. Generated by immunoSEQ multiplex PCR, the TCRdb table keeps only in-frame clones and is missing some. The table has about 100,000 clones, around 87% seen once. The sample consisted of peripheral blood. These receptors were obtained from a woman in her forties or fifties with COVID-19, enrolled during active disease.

This chain's CDR3 is CATSKGGFTGGYSGYTF. The CDR3 region has the DNA TGTGCCACCAGCAAAGGGGGCTTTACAGGGGGCTATTCGGGCTACACCTTC. The gene calls are TRBV15 and TRBJ1-2; the match to TRBD1 covers 9 bases. Germline V gene sequence: CDR1 LNHNV, CDR2 YYDKDF (reference sequence). V gave up 4 bases and J gave up 8 bases; unmatched junction bases: 17. The CDR3 covers 17 residues. The full variable domain, with the rest looked up from reference TRBV15 and TRBJ1-2, is DAMVIQNPRYQVTQFGKPVTLSCSQTLNHNVMYWYQQKSSQAPKLLFHYYDKDFNNEADTPDNFQSRRPNTSFCFLDIRSPGLGDTAMYLCATSKGGFTGGYSGYTFGSGTRLTVV.

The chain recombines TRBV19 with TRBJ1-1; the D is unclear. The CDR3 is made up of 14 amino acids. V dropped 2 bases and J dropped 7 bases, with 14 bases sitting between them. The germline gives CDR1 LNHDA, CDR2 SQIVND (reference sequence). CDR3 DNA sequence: TGTGCCAGTAGTATAAGTCTAGGCCGCCGTGAAGCTTTCTTT. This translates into CASSISLGRREAFF.